A selection of T cell receptor beta chains follows, all from one sample in a study of cytomegalovirus exposure and HLA in healthy donors. Clones were read by immunoSEQ multiplex PCR, and TCRdb kept only the in-frame ones, dropping some. The sample yields about 170,000 clones, about 83% seen once. The material sequenced was PBMCs. These receptors were collected from a girl aged 5 to 17 in good health and CMV-seropositive. Both conserved end residues are part of each CDR3. Clone size appears in some rows only: once, few, many, or a class for an expanded clone.

j_gene | v_gene | len | abundance | CDR3aa
TRBJ1-2 | TRBV5-1 | 15 | few | CASSYATGGSYGYTF
TRBJ1-3 | TRBV15 | 17 | - | CATSRLTIRDRGNTIYF
TRBJ1-1 | TRBV7-6 | 15 | - | CASSPTRGTNTEAFF
TRBJ2-7 | TRBV27 | 14 | once | CASSTRTGKNEQYF
TRBJ1-2 | TRBV27 | 15 | - | CASRKSGTGVNGYTF
TRBJ2-7 | TRBV18 | 15 | - | CASSPDLGGGDKQYF
TRBJ1-5 | TRBV10-1 | 16 | - | CASTRDRDNSNQPQHF
TRBJ2-6 | TRBV7-3 | 19 | - | CASSLGYRERLSGANVLTF
TRBJ2-2 | TRBV7-9 | 16 | - | CASSFMTGKNTGELFF
TRBJ1-1 | TRBV7-2 | 15 | - | CASSPTLGTGAEAFF
TRBJ2-7 | TRBV28 | 12 | once | CASGLAPYEQYF
TRBJ2-6 | TRBV9 | 17 | - | CASTPPLAGNGANVLTF
TRBJ1-1 | TRBV5-6 | 14 | once | CASSSQGWNTEAFF
TRBJ2-7 | TRBV11-2 | 15 | - | CASSSQRTGFYEQCF
TRBJ1-2 | TRBV7-8 | 17 | - | CASSFPATGEANYGYTF
TRBJ2-2 | TRBV5-4 | 16 | once | CASRTGYWEDTGELFF
TRBJ1-1 | TRBV5-1 | 14 | once | CASSLLGGGTEAFF
TRBJ1-1 | TRBV19 | 15 | - | CASSIGRTVSTEAFF
TRBJ2-1 | TRBV9 | 14 | once | CASSGEGGHNEQFF
TRBJ1-4 | TRBV4-1 | 14 | - | CTSSKTGPNEKLFF
TRBJ2-7 | TRBV29-1 | 14 | once | CSVGGTGFSYEQYF
TRBJ1-2 | TRBV2 | 13 | - | CASSEQAENGYTF
TRBJ1-1 | TRBV7-8 | 16 | - | CASSPRGAKLNTEAFF